This TCR beta chain stems from a study of blood T cell repertoires in COVID-19. Only in-frame clones appear in the TCRdb table, and some are missing; sequencing was by immunoSEQ multiplex PCR. Here the sample spans approximately 250,000 clones, approximately 89% being singletons. This clone was detected only once. The CDR3 contains 16 residues. Trimming removed 4 bases from V and 0 bases from J, with 14 bases in between. The germline gives CDR1 SGHKS, CDR2 YYEKEE (reference sequence). This clonotype was sampled from a man aged 40-49 years with active or convalescent COVID-19. Sequencing was done on a sample of peripheral blood. This chain connects TRBV5-5 to TRBJ1-3; D remains unclear. The CDR3 DNA sequence: TGTGCCAGCAGCGGGCCTGGAGGGAACTCTGGAAACACCATATATTTT. It encodes CASSGPGGNSGNTIYF.